The 18 T cell receptor beta chains below were found in one sample sequenced in a study of regulatory T cells in long-lasting Graves disease. As to time point: newly diagnosed GD, antithyroid drugs for less than 3 months. The TCR library used RNA extracted from PBMCs. With iRepertoire HTBI primers and Arm-PCR of CDR3 regions, TCR beta libraries were built. Via MiXCR, TCRdb re-called the multiplex PCR reads, giving one row per CDR3 protein. The profile shows about 420,000 distinct CDR3 sequences, roughly 17% of them singletons. These data also featured in a second study, about T cells in Graves' hyperthyroidism and ophthalmopathy.

Sequences were derived from peripheral blood mononuclear cells (PBMCs), sampled at new diagnosis, from a patient treated with antithyroid drugs. These receptors were collected from a woman between 18 and 29 years old with Graves disease.

This clonotype has a count of ten or more. V gene TRBV28 combines with J gene TRBJ2-5, with D possibly TRBD1 on 6 matching bases. The CDR3 spans 17 residues. Trimming shortened V by 0 bases and J by 0 bases, and 14 bases separated the two germline ends. From germline, CDR1 is MDHEN and CDR2 SYDVKM. CDR3 loop: CASSLWVRDRYQETQYF. In DNA form, the CDR3 reads TGTGCCAGCAGTTTATGGGTCCGAGACAGGTACCAAGAGACCCAGTACTTC.

This clonotype has at least ten counts. This chain connects TRBV12-3 or TRBV12-4 to TRBJ2-1; D tentatively fits TRBD1 or TRBD2 (5 bases each). The CDR3 has 13 residues. Trimming stripped 7 bases from V and 8 bases from J, with 15 bases between. In nucleotides, the CDR3 is TGTGCCAGCACTCTAGCTGGGGGATATGAGCAGTTCTTC. This gives the protein CASTLAGGYEQFF.

The table lists this clonotype with many counts. The V and J genes are TRBV30 and TRBJ2-3; 8 nucleotides align to TRBD2. V was clipped by 0 bases and J by 3 bases; unmatched bases: 2. CDR3 size: 14 residues. Germline V CDR1 and CDR2: GTSNPN, SVGIG (reference sequence). The CDR3 nucleotides read TGTGCCTGGAGTGTACGGGAGGGAACAGATACGCAGTATTTT. Translating gives CAWSVREGTDTQYF. The variable domain in full, with the rest retrieved from reference TRBV30 and TRBJ2-3, is SQTIHQWPATLVQPVGSPLSLECTVEGTSNPNLYWYRQAAGRGLQLLFYSVGIGQISSEVPQNLSASRPQDRQFILSSKKLLLSDSGFYLCAWSVREGTDTQYFGPGTRLTVL.

The chain is built from TRBV5-1 and TRBJ2-1, with a tentative D call TRBD2 (6 bases). CDR1 and CDR2 (germline): SGHRS, YFSETQ. The CDR3 spans 15 residues. V shed 2 bases and J shed 4 bases, with 13 bases lying between them. DNA for the CDR3: TGCGCCAGCAGCTTATTATGGCGGGGTTACAATGAGCAGTTCTTC. Amino acid sequence: CASSLLWRGYNEQFF.

Worth noting for this clonotype: A clone one base away is much larger, so this may be a read error. This chain links TRBV5-1 with TRBJ2-1, with 10 bases fitting TRBD1. The CDR3 runs to 16 residues. The trim removed 4 bases at V and 6 bases at J, leaving 10 bases unmatched. Germline values: CDR1 SGHRS, CDR2 YFSETQ. The CDR3 protein is CASSGRTGTGANEQFF. CDR3 in DNA: TGCGCCAGCAGCGGCCGGACCGGGACAGGGGCCAATGAGCAGTTCTTC.

The chain uses TRBV5-1 and TRBJ1-2; 10 bases map to TRBD1. Trimming removed 9 bases from V and 4 bases from J; junction bases left unmatched: 9. The germline CDR1 and CDR2 sequences are SGHRS and YFSETQ. The CDR3 is 14 residues long. In nucleotides, the CDR3 is TGCGCCACCGGGACAGGGGACCCCCCCTATGGCTACACCTTC. Translated: CATGTGDPPYGYTF.

This clonotype was observed at least ten times. This chain links TRBV12-3 or TRBV12-4 with TRBJ2-5; TRBD2 is a possible D gene (6 bases). Trimming pared 3 bases from V and 4 bases from J, leaving 12 bases between. The CDR3 consists of 14 residues. The CDR3 sequence is CASSFTGEGETQYF. The CDR3 DNA reads as TGTGCCAGCAGTTTTACGGGAGAAGGAGAGACCCAGTACTTC.

This clonotype was recorded at least ten times. This rearrangement joins TRBV15 to TRBJ1-5; D uncertain. V lost 2 bases and J lost 6, with 17 bases in between. Germline V gives CDR1 LNHNV, CDR2 YYDKDF (reference sequence). The CDR3 contains 16 residues. The CDR3 here is CATSRNLPSVGQPQHF. The CDR3 region has the DNA TGTGCCACCAGCAGAAATCTCCCCTCTGTCGGTCAGCCCCAGCATTTT.

This clonotype was recorded at least ten times. This chain connects TRBV7-3 to TRBJ2-1; TRBD1 aligns across 11 bases. V shed 5 bases and J 9 bases; nucleotides not matched to a gene: 9. The germline CDR1 and CDR2 sequences are SGHTA and FQGTGA. The CDR3 runs 15 residues. CDR3 amino acids: CASSLADRGLSEQFF. The CDR3 DNA reads as TGTGCCAGCAGCCTAGCGGACAGGGGGCTTAGTGAGCAGTTCTTC.

The chain has TRBV19 and TRBJ2-2; either TRBD1 or TRBD2 may fit D (5 bases each). There are 15 residues in the CDR3. The germline V gene has CDR1 LNHDA and CDR2 SQIVND (reference sequence). Trimming cost V 5 bases and J 6 bases, with 16 bases left between them. CDR3 in amino acids: CASSGTGRRAGELFF. CDR3 DNA sequence: TGTGCCAGTAGTGGGACGGGGCGCCGGGCCGGGGAGCTGTTTTTT.

This clonotype was seen at least ten times. This rearrangement joins TRBV28 to TRBJ2-7; no clear D. Germline CDR1 MDHEN, CDR2 SYDVKM. V lost 3 bases and J 4 bases, leaving 13 bases between the germline ends. CDR3 length: 14 residues. CDR3 region: CASSFRSFPYEQYF. The CDR3 bases are TGTGCCAGCAGTTTTCGCAGCTTCCCTTACGAGCAGTACTTC.

This clonotype was seen a few times. The gene calls are TRBV30 and TRBJ1-6; 10 bases agree with TRBD1. V was clipped by 7 bases and J by 7 bases; unmatched bases: 7. The CDR3 extends over 14 amino acids. Germline values: CDR1 GTSNPN, CDR2 SVGIG (reference sequence). DNA of the CDR3: TGTGCCTTCCCGGGACAGGGGCCCAATTCACCCCTCCACTTT. Translated: CAFPGQGPNSPLHF.

This clonotype occurred many times. This chain's CDR3 is CSAREWLAGVSYEQYF. CDR3 coding DNA: TGCAGTGCTAGAGAATGGTTAGCGGGAGTTTCTTACGAGCAGTACTTC. This chain links TRBV20-1 with TRBJ2-7; TRBD2 aligns across 9 bases. From germline, CDR1 is DFQATT and CDR2 SNEGSKA (reference sequence). Unmatched junction bases numbered 10, after V lost 0 bases and J lost 4 bases. This CDR3 region has 16 residues.

The rearrangement links TRBV10-3 to TRBJ2-3; D might be TRBD2 (5 bases). The CDR3 is 14 amino acids. In germline, CDR1 is ENHRY, CDR2 SYGVKD. Trimming took 6 bases from V and 2 from J, leaving 12 bases between them. The CDR3 is CAISERANTDTQYF. The DNA for the CDR3 is TGTGCCATCAGCGAGAGGGCTAACACAGATACGCAGTATTTT.

This clonotype occurred many times. The V call is TRBV2, the J call TRBJ2-5, with D possibly TRBD1 on 6 matching bases. The CDR3 is made up of 14 amino acids. V was clipped by 6 bases and J by 1 base, with 12 bases between them. Germline V gene sequence: CDR1 SNHLY, CDR2 FYNNEI. The CDR3 is CASRIQGFQETQYF. The CDR3 DNA reads TGTGCCAGCAGGATACAGGGATTCCAAGAGACCCAGTACTTC.

This clonotype was observed a handful of times. V and J are TRBV4-1 and TRBJ1-5; maybe TRBD1 (6 bases). The germline CDR1 and CDR2 sequences are MGHRA and YSYEKL. Trimming removed 0 bases from V and 6 bases from J, with 24 bases in between. The CDR3 contains 19 residues. The CDR3 here is CASSQEIPPRQVPGQPQHF. CDR3 sequence (DNA): TGCGCCAGCAGCCAAGAGATCCCCCCCAGACAGGTTCCGGGTCAGCCCCAGCATTTT.

This clonotype was recorded many times. The chain is built from TRBV28 and TRBJ1-5, with D perhaps matching TRBD1 (6 bases). CDR3 length: 14 residues. Trimming took 5 bases from V and 3 from J, leaving 11 bases between them. CDR1 and CDR2 (germline): MDHEN, SYDVKM. CDR3: CASSRGHPNQPQHF. CDR3 in DNA: TGTGCCAGCAGTCGGGGACACCCCAATCAGCCCCAGCATTTT. Variable domain in full (rest from reference TRBV28 and TRBJ1-5): DVKVTQSSRYLVKRTGEKVFLECVQDMDHENMFWYRQDPGLGLRLIYFSYDVKMKEKGDIPEGYSVSREKKERFSLILESASTNQTSMYLCASSRGHPNQPQHFGDGTRLSIL.

The table lists this clonotype with many counts. This chain connects TRBV20-1 to TRBJ2-2; the D call may be TRBD1 or TRBD2 (6 bases each). In germline, CDR1 is DFQATT, CDR2 SNEGSKA (reference sequence). V was clipped by 6 bases and J by 0 bases, with 8 bases between them. The CDR3 extends over 13 amino acids. DNA of the CDR3: TGCAGTGCAGGGGGGACGAACACCGGGGAGCTGTTTTTT. Amino acids: CSAGGTNTGELFF.